Below are 24 T cell receptor beta chains sequenced from a single sample in a study of blood T cells in healthy people across ages. A sample-barcoded 5' primer and a J-beta primer mix were used in a second PCR of about 7 to 12 cycles. TCRdb used MiXCR to reprocess the 5' RACE reads, holding one entry per CDR3 protein. This table has over a million distinct CDR3 sequences, 59% appearing once. The specimen sequenced was blood. These receptors were obtained from a man between 18 and 29 years old in good health.

The chain employs TRBV30 and TRBJ2-7, with unresolved D. Germline loops: CDR1 GTSNPN, CDR2 SVGIG (reference sequence). V gave up 6 bases and J gave up 4 bases, with 7 bases separating them. The CDR3 loop spans 10 amino acids. CDR3 residues: CACGVYEQYF. CDR3 bases: TGTGCCTGTGGGGTGTACGAGCAGTACTTC. Drawing the rest from reference TRBV30 and TRBJ2-7, the complete variable domain is SQTIHQWPATLVQPVGSPLSLECTVEGTSNPNLYWYRQAAGRGLQLLFYSVGIGQISSEVPQNLSASRPQDRQFILSSKKLLLSDSGFYLCACGVYEQYFGPGTRLTVT.

This chain connects TRBV9 to TRBJ1-5, with TRBD1 as a possible D gene (5 bases). Deletions cut 3 bases from V and 9 bases from J, with 16 bases between. The CDR3 runs 14 residues. Germline lookup yields CDR1 SGDLS and CDR2 YYNGEE. Written as DNA, the CDR3 is TGTGCCAGCAGCGAGGGGACCGACTTTAGGCCCCAGCATTTT. As protein: CASSEGTDFRPQHF.

This rearrangement joins TRBV28 to TRBJ2-7; D remains ambiguous. Germline values: CDR1 MDHEN, CDR2 SYDVKM. The V end lost 2 bases, the J end lost 0 bases, and 8 bases lay between the germline ends. This CDR3 has 14 amino acids. CDR3 sequence reads: CASSLTYSSYEQYF. In DNA, the CDR3 is TGTGCCAGCAGTTTAACTTACAGCTCCTACGAGCAGTACTTC.

The chain combines TRBV3-1 with TRBJ1-2, with D unclear. This CDR3 has 13 amino acids. CDR1 and CDR2 (germline): LGHDT, YNNKEL (reference sequence). V was clipped by 3 bases and J by 4 bases, with 9 bases between them. CDR3 loop: CASSHGLRYGYTF. CDR3 in DNA: TGTGCCAGCAGCCACGGCCTTCGCTATGGCTACACCTTC.

J is TRBJ2-6 and V is TRBV7-2; 12 bases are shared with TRBD2. Unmatched junction bases numbered 3, after V lost 0 bases and J lost 0 bases. CDR3 length equals 19 residues. Germline-derived CDR1 and CDR2 are SGHTA and FQGNSA. CDR3 sequence (DNA): TGTGCCAGCAGCTTAGCCCTACTAGCGGGGGGCTCTGGGGCCAACGTCCTGACTTTC. Its protein is CASSLALLAGGSGANVLTF.

The rearrangement links TRBV3-1 to TRBJ2-3, with 11 bases identical to TRBD2. The CDR3 totals 15 residues. Germline CDR1 LGHDT, CDR2 YNNKEL (reference sequence). The V and J ends lost 4 bases and 5 bases, in that order; junction bases with no gene match: 5. For the CDR3, the DNA is TGTGCCAGCAGCCCCCGCCTAGCGGGAGGAGATACGCAGTATTTT. Its protein is CASSPRLAGGDTQYF.

The gene calls are TRBV6-1 and TRBJ2-1; D is perhaps TRBD2 (5 bases). CDR3 length equals 16 residues. The germline V and J ends were trimmed by 4 bases and 1 base, with 14 bases remaining between them. Germline V lookup: CDR1 MNHNS, CDR2 SASEGT. The CDR3 coding sequence is TGTGCCAGCAGTGTTCCGTTAGCGAGGTCCTACAATGAGCAGTTCTTC. This gives the protein CASSVPLARSYNEQFF.

The chain carries TRBV6-1 and TRBJ2-1, with D possibly matching TRBD2 (6 bases). Trimming stripped 8 bases from V and 1 base from J, with 9 bases between. The CDR3 spans 13 residues. Germline V gene data show CDR1 as MNHNS and CDR2 as SASEGT. The CDR3 spells CASWTISYNEQFF. CDR3 bases: TGTGCCAGCTGGACTATTTCCTACAATGAGCAGTTCTTC.

This clonotype came up once. This chain uses TRBV11-2 with TRBJ1-4, with 8 bases fitting TRBD1. CDR1 SGHAT and CDR2 FQNNGV come from the germline V gene. The length of the CDR3 is 18 residues. With 7 bases clipped from V and 0 bases from J, the junction kept 13 bases outside the gene matches. The CDR3: CASTRGLDRGATNEKLFF. The DNA of the CDR3 is TGTGCCAGCACAAGGGGCCTTGACAGGGGCGCAACTAATGAAAAACTGTTTTTT.

This clonotype was recorded a few times. The rearrangement uses TRBV4-2 and TRBJ1-4, with 9 nucleotides matching TRBD1. The V gene's germline CDR1 is LGHNA and CDR2 YNFKEQ. This CDR3 region has 15 residues. The ends lost 1 base at V and 7 bases at J; junction bases unmatched: 4. The chain's CDR3 is CASSQVNRGREKLFF. In nucleotides, the CDR3 is TGTGCCAGCAGCCAAGTCAACAGGGGGCGTGAAAAACTGTTTTTT.

The chain uses TRBV9 and TRBJ2-1; TRBD2 aligns across 10 bases. This CDR3 has 15 amino acids. V was pared by 0 bases and J by 9 bases, with 6 bases of the junction left unmatched. CDR1 and CDR2 from the germline V gene are SGDLS and YYNGEE. The CDR3 is CASSVAQRGGPEQFF. The CDR3 coding sequence is TGTGCCAGCAGCGTAGCTCAGCGGGGGGGCCCTGAGCAGTTCTTC.

The rearrangement uses TRBV29-1 and TRBJ2-7, with 9 bases that match TRBD2. The V segment lost 6 bases and the J segment 0 bases; nucleotides outside the gene matches: 3. The length of the CDR3 is 13 residues. Germline V CDR1 and CDR2: SQVTM, ANQGSEA. The CDR3 loop is CSVVTSGSYEQYF. The CDR3 coding sequence is TGCAGCGTAGTGACTAGCGGCTCCTACGAGCAGTACTTC.

The chain couples TRBV5-1 to TRBJ2-1; D unclear. Trimming cost V 4 bases and J 0 bases, with 11 bases left between them. The V gene's germline CDR1 is SGHRS and CDR2 YFSETQ. CDR3 size: 15 residues. CDR3 nucleotide sequence: TGCGCCAGCAGCCCTGAACCTAGCTCCTACAATGAGCAGTTCTTC. Translating gives CASSPEPSSYNEQFF.

The chain is built from TRBV7-2 and TRBJ2-3, with D possibly TRBD2 on 6 matching bases. Trimming took off 0 bases at V and 5 bases at J, with 12 bases between the two ends. Germline V CDR1 and CDR2: SGHTA, FQGNSA. The CDR3 totals 15 residues. The DNA of the CDR3 is TGTGCCAGCAGCTTAGCGGGGAGGCAGATAGATACGCAGTATTTT. Translation gives CASSLAGRQIDTQYF.

The V and J genes are TRBV5-5 and TRBJ2-3; D is unclear. The germline V gene has CDR1 SGHKS and CDR2 YYEKEE (reference sequence). This CDR3 comprises 15 residues. Trimming removed 4 bases from V and 2 bases from J, with 14 bases in between. The CDR3 region is CASSQTDLSTDTQYF. CDR3 DNA sequence: TGTGCCAGCAGCCAGACTGATCTTTCCACAGATACGCAGTATTTT. Together with reference TRBV5-5 and TRBJ2-3, the CDR3 gives the full variable domain: DAGVTQSPTHLIKTRGQQVTLRCSPISGHKSVSWYQQVLGQGPQFIFQYYEKEERGRGNFPDRFSARQFPNYSSELNVNALLLGDSALYLCASSQTDLSTDTQYFGPGTRLTVL.

This clonotype has only a few counts. The chain is built from TRBV7-8 and TRBJ1-4, with D possibly matching TRBD1 (5 bases). CDR3 length: 18 residues. The germline V gene encodes CDR1 SGHVS and CDR2 FQNEAQ. The V and J ends lost 1 base and 3 bases respectively, with 18 bases between them. This CDR3 is CASSLVLGSGTPNEKLFF. DNA for the CDR3: TGTGCCAGCAGCTTAGTTCTGGGGTCGGGGACGCCTAATGAAAAACTGTTTTTT.

The chain carries TRBV12-3 or TRBV12-4 and TRBJ1-5; D is unclear. The ends were cut back, 7 bases at V and 0 bases at J, with 4 bases in the middle. The CDR3 is 12 residues long. The CDR3, as DNA: TGTGCCAGCAAACATAGCAATCAGCCCCAGCATTTT. Amino acids: CASKHSNQPQHF.

This clonotype was counted a few times. The CDR3 region has the DNA TGCAGTGCTACGAGGGACAGCGCACAAGAGACCCAGTACTTC. This codes for CSATRDSAQETQYF. The gene calls are TRBV20-1 and TRBJ2-5; TRBD1 matches 7 bases. The length of the CDR3 is 14 residues. Germline V gives CDR1 DFQATT, CDR2 SNEGSKA (reference sequence). The V segment lost 4 bases and the J segment 2 bases; nucleotides outside the gene matches: 7.

This chain links TRBV20-1 with TRBJ2-7; 8 positions agree with TRBD2. V shed 3 bases, J shed 3 bases, and the junction held 13 bases outside the gene matches. CDR1 is DFQATT, CDR2 SNEGSKA, per germline (reference sequence). This CDR3 comprises 16 residues. CDR3 DNA: TGCAGTGCTAGGGGGGGGAGCGGGGGACACTACTACGAGCAGTACTTC. This encodes CSARGGSGGHYYEQYF.

The CDR3 here is CSARSPSYEQYF. The DNA of the CDR3 is TGCAGTGCTAGATCCCCTTCCTACGAGCAGTACTTC. The chain joins TRBV20-1 to TRBJ2-7; D gene uncertain. Trimming removed 2 bases from V and 1 base from J, with 6 bases in between. CDR1 DFQATT and CDR2 SNEGSKA come from the germline V gene (reference sequence). The CDR3 contains 12 residues.

The chain has TRBV7-8 and TRBJ2-7; D not resolved. Germline loops: CDR1 SGHVS, CDR2 FQNEAQ. Deletions cut 5 bases from V and 1 base from J, with 15 bases between. The CDR3 covers 15 residues. The CDR3 sequence: CASSISYDTSYEQYF. CDR3 nucleotide sequence: TGTGCCAGCAGCATATCCTATGACACTTCCTACGAGCAGTACTTC.

The DNA of the CDR3 is TGCGCCAGCAGCCAAGAGGGGGGCGGGGATTTCCAAGAGACCCAGTACTTC. It yields the protein CASSQEGGGDFQETQYF. The chain couples TRBV4-1 to TRBJ2-5; D is possibly TRBD1 or TRBD2 (6 bases each). The germline gives CDR1 MGHRA, CDR2 YSYEKL. This CDR3 spans 17 amino acids. V lost 0 bases, J lost 1 base, and 15 bases lay in between.

This clonotype was seen only once. The chain recombines TRBV7-2 with TRBJ1-4; TRBD1 agrees at 8 bases. Germline V CDR1 and CDR2: SGHTA, FQGNSA. The CDR3 spans 18 residues. Trimming cost V 5 bases and J 3 bases; bases outside gene matches: 14. This CDR3 reads CASSLGQGTLWANEKLFF. In DNA form, the CDR3 reads TGTGCCAGCAGCCTTGGACAGGGTACACTGTGGGCTAATGAAAAACTGTTTTTT.

V usage is TRBV3-1 and J usage is TRBJ2-5; TRBD1 might be the D (6 bases). Deletions cut 0 bases from V and 0 bases from J, with 8 bases between. Per the germline V gene, CDR1 is LGHDT and CDR2 is YNNKEL (reference sequence). The CDR3 runs 15 residues. CDR3 nucleotide sequence: TGTGCCAGCAGCCAAGAAGGGGGATACCAAGAGACCCAGTACTTC. Translation gives CASSQEGGYQETQYF.